This TCR beta chain is drawn from a study of spatial heterogeneity in lung cancer. V was pared by 0 bases and J by 3 bases, with 5 bases between. Germline V gene lookup returns CDR1 GTSNPN and CDR2 SVGIG (reference sequence). The CDR3 length is 12 residues. As to time point: blood at routine non-recurrence follow-up after resection. TCRdb called the 5' RACE reads again in MiXCR, with one record for every CDR3 protein. Of 40,000 to 50,000 distinct CDR3 sequences listed, 10% to 13% are singletons. This clonotype originated in a female donor with early-stage non-small cell lung cancer. The rearrangement uses TRBV30 and TRBJ1-1; D call uncertain. The sequencing used PBMCs, collected at follow-up. CDR3 amino acids: CAWSVPYTEAFF. In nucleotides, the CDR3 is TGTGCCTGGAGTGTACCCTACACTGAAGCTTTCTTT.